This note documents a single TCR beta chain sequence. Its antigen is undetermined. This specimen comes from a study of early T cells in non-severe SARS-CoV-2 infection. Study details: Chains from this unsorted whole-blood bulk RNA could not be paired. General observations from the study: VDJdb matching skewed toward anti-spike CD8 responses, missing private and CD4 specificities.

The germline V and J ends were trimmed by 4 bases and 4 bases, with 20 bases remaining between them. Per the germline V gene, CDR1 is MDHEN and CDR2 is SYDVKM. The CDR3 extends over 16 amino acids. Unique molecular identifier tags were affixed to discrete cDNA molecules. MiXCR was run by TCRdb on the 5' RACE reads, yielding one entry per CDR3 protein. The table lists around 56,000 distinct CDR3 sequences, about 7.7% of them singletons. This TCR was sampled from an adult who was a healthcare worker with PCR-confirmed SARS-CoV-2 infection or an uninfected control (not recorded which). V and J are TRBV28 and TRBJ2-7; perhaps TRBD2 as D (5 bases). The sequenced sample was whole blood, obtained at baseline. Written as DNA, the CDR3 is TGTGCCAGCAGTTCCCCCTCGACGGGATACATGTACGAGCAGTACTTC. This gives the protein CASSSPSTGYMYEQYF. Supplemented by reference TRBV28 and TRBJ2-7, the full variable domain reads DVKVTQSSRYLVKRTGEKVFLECVQDMDHENMFWYRQDPGLGLRLIYFSYDVKMKEKGDIPEGYSVSREKKERFSLILESASTNQTSMYLCASSSPSTGYMYEQYFGPGTRLTVT.